Listed below are T cell receptor beta chains from one sample, sequenced in a study of T cell responses to AZD1222 COVID-19 vaccine. Clones were read by immunoSEQ multiplex PCR, and TCRdb kept only the in-frame ones, dropping some. Of roughly 98,000 clones listed, around 90% are singletons. This sample comprised peripheral blood, obtained on day 0 of AZD1222 vaccination. The receptor source for this set is an adult in good health. Both conserved end residues are part of each CDR3. The D gene is left open where the match is weak.

TRBV9,NA,TRBJ1-2,TGTGCCAGCAGCTCCCGGACCGGCTCCTTTGGTGGCTACACCTTC,CASSSRTGSFGGYTF
TRBV3-1/TRBV3-2,TRBD1,TRBJ1-2,TGTGCCAGCAGCCGTACACAGGGGATCAACTATGGCTACACCTTC,CASSRTQGINYGYTF
TRBV20-1,NA,TRBJ1-6,TGCAGTGCTAGTGGGTCTGGACCCAGGGCAGGGAGTTATAATTCACCCCTCCACTTT,CSASGSGPRAGSYNSPLHF
TRBV18,NA,TRBJ1-1,TGTGCCAGCTCACCTTCCCCTTTCACTGAAGCTTTCTTT,CASSPSPFTEAFF
TRBV10-3,TRBD1,TRBJ2-7,TGTGCCATCAGTGAATTGGGACAGGGGGGCCACGAGCAGTACTTC,CAISELGQGGHEQYF
TRBV20-1,NA,TRBJ1-1,TGCAGTGCTAGTGGTGTACGCGGCGCTGAAGCTTTCTTT,CSASGVRGAEAFF
TRBV19,TRBD2,TRBJ2-1,TGTGCCAGTAGTACATTTAGCGGGAGGGGCGGGGGTGAGCAGTTCTTC,CASSTFSGRGGGEQFF
TRBV6-5,TRBD1,TRBJ2-7,TGTGCCAGCAGCTCTGGACAGGGCCTCGAGCAGTACTTC,CASSSGQGLEQYF
TRBV7-9,NA,TRBJ1-1,TGTGCCAGCAGTTATCTAGGACAGTTGAACACTGAAGCTTTCTTT,CASSYLGQLNTEAFF
TRBV14,NA,TRBJ1-2,TGTGCCAGCAGCCTGCGGGGAAGCTATGGCTACACCTTC,CASSLRGSYGYTF
TRBV19,TRBD1,TRBJ1-4,TGTGCCAGTAGTTCCGGGGCAGGGGGACGAGCGACTAATGAAAAACTGTTTTTT,CASSSGAGGRATNEKLFF
TRBV7-9,NA,TRBJ1-6,TGTGCCAGCAGCTCCATCGGTCTGATTGATAATTCACCCCTCCACTTT,CASSSIGLIDNSPLHF